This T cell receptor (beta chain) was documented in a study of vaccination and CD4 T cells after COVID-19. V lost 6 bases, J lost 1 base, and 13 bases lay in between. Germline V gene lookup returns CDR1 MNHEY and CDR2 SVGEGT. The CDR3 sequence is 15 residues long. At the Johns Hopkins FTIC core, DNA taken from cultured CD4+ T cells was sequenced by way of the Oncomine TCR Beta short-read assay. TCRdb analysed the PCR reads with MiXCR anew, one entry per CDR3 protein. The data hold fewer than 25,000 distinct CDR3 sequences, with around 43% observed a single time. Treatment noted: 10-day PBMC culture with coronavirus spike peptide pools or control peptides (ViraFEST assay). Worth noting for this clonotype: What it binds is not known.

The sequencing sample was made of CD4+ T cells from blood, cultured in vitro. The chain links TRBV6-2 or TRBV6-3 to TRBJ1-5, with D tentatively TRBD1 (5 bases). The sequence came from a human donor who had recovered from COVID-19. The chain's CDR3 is CASSPAQGSNQPQHF. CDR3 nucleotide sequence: TGTGCCAGCAGCCCAGCCCAGGGAAGCAATCAGCCCCAGCATTTT.